A selection of T cell receptor beta chains follows, all from one sample in a study of T-cell memory formation after mild COVID-19. TCRdb itself ran the 5' RACE reads through MiXCR, one entry per CDR3 protein. The table records some 410,000 distinct CDR3 sequences, 20% to 25% of them present only once. Sample: PBMCs or a T cell subset sorted from them (not recorded which). Receptors were obtained from an adult woman who had mild COVID-19 (a few samples of this study predate the infection). Cell type and time point are not known. The CDR3 runs from the conserved cysteine through the conserved F or W. The order of the fields is CDR3 protein, CDR3 DNA, D gene, J gene, V gene, clone size. A D gene is named only where the DNA matches it firmly. The size of a clone is reported for some rows only, either as once, few or many, or as a class for expanded clones.

CASFGGSSYEQYF	TGTGCCAGCTTCGGAGGCAGCTCCTACGAGCAGTACTTC	.	TRBJ2-7	TRBV5-5	few
CASSGGLFGSGNTIYF	TGTGCCAGCAGTGGAGGACTCTTTGGGTCTGGAAACACCATATATTTT	.	TRBJ1-3	TRBV6-5	.
CASSWGTGGTEAFF	TGTGCCAGCAGCTGGGGGACAGGGGGCACTGAAGCTTTCTTT	TRBD1	TRBJ1-1	TRBV5-6	.
CASSLALGSLKQETQYF	TGTGCCAGCAGCTTAGCGTTGGGTAGCCTTAAACAAGAGACCCAGTACTTC	.	TRBJ2-5	TRBV7-6	.
CASSSRTSGGTQYF	TGTGCCAGCAGCTCCCGGACTAGCGGGGGCACGCAGTATTTT	TRBD2	TRBJ2-3	TRBV11-2	.
CASSVGNRKYRTYSNQPQHF	TGTGCCAGCAGCGTAGGTAATCGCAAGTACAGAACCTATAGCAATCAGCCCCAGCATTTT	.	TRBJ1-5	TRBV9	few
CASSLAGSRSYEQYF	TGTGCCAGCAGCTTAGCAGGGAGTAGGTCCTACGAGCAGTACTTC	.	TRBJ2-7	TRBV7-2	.
CASSPLRPREGLKYNEQFF	TGTGCCAGCTCACCACTGCGGCCGCGGGAGGGCCTTAAGTACAATGAGCAGTTCTTC	TRBD2	TRBJ2-1	TRBV18	many
CASSLLRTGGKAQSYEQYF	TGTGCCAGCAGCTTATTGAGGACAGGGGGGAAAGCGCAGTCCTACGAGCAGTACTTC	TRBD1	TRBJ2-7	TRBV11-2	.
CSAGQAARSSYEQYF	TGCAGTGCTGGGCAGGCGGCTAGAAGCTCCTACGAGCAGTACTTC	.	TRBJ2-7	TRBV20-1	few
CASSVAGGDTEAFF	TGTGCCAGCAGCGTAGCGGGGGGGGACACTGAAGCTTTCTTT	.	TRBJ1-1	TRBV9	.
CATSGDKGAHNQPQHF	TGTGCCACCAGTGGTGACAAGGGGGCGCACAATCAGCCCCAGCATTTT	TRBD1	TRBJ1-5	TRBV24-1	.
CASSGLNTEAFF	TGTGCCAGCAGTGGTCTTAACACTGAAGCTTTCTTT	.	TRBJ1-1	TRBV27	few
CATSRSSYYGYTF	TGTGCCACCAGCAGGAGCAGCTACTATGGCTACACCTTC	.	TRBJ1-2	TRBV15	many
CASSKVGGVPDTQYF	TGTGCCAGCAGCAAAGTAGGGGGAGTTCCAGATACGCAGTATTTT	.	TRBJ2-3	TRBV21-1	.
CASSVEGGSGNTIYF	TGTGCCAGCAGCGTAGAAGGGGGCTCCGGAAACACCATATATTTT	TRBD1	TRBJ1-3	TRBV9	few
CASSQVNLAGGSYNEQFF	TGTGCCAGCAGCCAAGTAAACCTAGCGGGGGGCTCCTACAATGAGCAGTTCTTC	TRBD2	TRBJ2-1	TRBV4-2	few
CASSYGRGGPYEQYF	TGTGCCAGCAGCTACGGACGGGGGGGACCCTACGAGCAGTACTTC	TRBD2	TRBJ2-7	TRBV11-1	.
CASTSRAGGWDEQYF	TGTGCCAGCACCTCCCGAGCGGGGGGCTGGGACGAGCAGTACTTC	TRBD2	TRBJ2-7	TRBV12-3/TRBV12-4	.
CASSFTDQETQYF	TGTGCCAGCAGCTTCACGGACCAAGAGACCCAGTACTTC	.	TRBJ2-5	TRBV7-9	many
CASSLAGQGLAPLHF	TGCGCCAGCAGCTTGGCGGGACAGGGACTAGCACCCCTCCACTTT	TRBD1	TRBJ1-6	TRBV5-1	few
CASSLALATTGELFF	TGTGCCAGCAGCTTAGCGCTAGCTACCACCGGGGAGCTGTTTTTT	.	TRBJ2-2	TRBV7-2	.
CASSNGLASDTQYF	TGTGCCAGTAGTAACGGACTAGCGTCAGATACGCAGTATTTT	TRBD2	TRBJ2-3	TRBV19	.
CASSYTKPGTAGEAFF	TGTGCCAGCAGTTACACTAAACCCGGGACAGCCGGCGAAGCTTTCTTT	TRBD1	TRBJ1-1	TRBV6-5	few
CASTPARPNTGELFF	TGTGCCAGCACTCCCGCCCGACCGAACACCGGGGAGCTGTTTTTT	.	TRBJ2-2	TRBV6-1	.
CASSLDLAGGENNEQFF	TGTGCCAGCAGCTTAGATTTAGCGGGAGGGGAAAACAATGAGCAGTTCTTC	TRBD2	TRBJ2-1	TRBV7-6	many